One and the same sample provided the 20 T cell receptor beta chains below, sequenced in a study of metastatic and nonmetastatic thyroid tumors. TCRdb re-called clones via MiXCR from the PCR reads. The table has some 25,000 clones, approximately 24% seen once; the top ten hold just over 7.5%. Each patient came to thyroid surgery without any prior treatment (of any kind). Sequenced material: blood. The receptors come from a female donor with papillary thyroid cancer or a benign thyroid nodule (not recorded which). Some clones in this sample may be carry-over from other donors' samples.

In this sample, this clone turned up many times. The gene calls are TRBV28 and TRBJ2-3; possible D gene TRBD2, 5 bases. The CDR3 is made up of 15 amino acids. Germline V CDR1 and CDR2: MDHEN, SYDVKM. V was trimmed by 6 bases and J by 3 bases, leaving 16 bases between them. The chain's CDR3 is CASSRRRLGTDTQYF. CDR3 sequence (DNA): TGTGCCAGCAGCCGGAGGAGGCTAGGGACAGATACGCAGTATTTT.

This clone occurred many times. CDR3 residues: CASGQTEATNEKLFF. The CDR3 coding sequence is TGTGCCAGCGGCCAGACGGAAGCAACTAATGAAAAACTGTTTTTT. V usage is TRBV27 and J usage is TRBJ1-4, with D uncertain. The CDR3 consists of 15 residues. Trimming shortened V by 8 bases and J by 0 bases, and 13 bases separated the two germline ends. Germline V gene lookup returns CDR1 MNHEY and CDR2 SMNVEV (reference sequence).

This clone was seen ten or more times. The chain joins TRBV6-2 or TRBV6-3 to TRBJ2-5; D might be TRBD1 (6 bases). The CDR3 has 14 residues. Trimming left V 7 bases short and J 1 base short, with 13 bases between. Germline CDR1 is MNHEY and CDR2 is SVGEGT. CDR3 protein: CASTITGFQETQYF. In nucleotides, the CDR3 is TGTGCCAGCACCATAACAGGGTTCCAAGAGACCCAGTACTTC.

This clone has a count of ten or more. This chain uses TRBV20-1 with TRBJ2-7; TRBD2 matches 10 bases. V lost 5 bases, J lost 3 bases, and 7 bases stayed unmatched. The CDR3 covers 14 residues. Per germline, CDR1 DFQATT and CDR2 SNEGSKA (reference sequence). Written as DNA, the CDR3 is TGCAGTGCTCCACAACTAGCGGGGTTCTACGAGCAGTACTTC. Amino acid sequence: CSAPQLAGFYEQYF.

This clone was recorded many times. CDR3 coding DNA: TGCGCCAGCGGACGGGAGGCCCCCACAGATACGCAGTATTTT. Translating it yields CASGREAPTDTQYF. The V gene is TRBV5-1, the J gene TRBJ2-3; 7 bases align to TRBD2. CDR1 is SGHRS, CDR2 YFSETQ, per germline. V lost 7 bases, J lost 2 bases, and 7 bases stayed unmatched. The CDR3 is 14 residues long.

In this sample, this clone turned up a few times. A much larger clone differs by one base, so this may be a read error. Within the sample, other DNA sequences also encode this same CDR3. The genes are TRBV9 and TRBJ2-2; tentative D call: TRBD2 (5 bases). The CDR3 runs 16 residues. Germline loops: CDR1 SGDLS, CDR2 YYNGEE. This CDR3 reads CASSVEGSPNTGELFF. The CDR3 nucleotides are TGTGCCAGTAGCGTAGAGGGCAGCCCGAACACCGGGGAGCTGTTTTTT. The whole variable domain, remainder taken from reference TRBV9 and TRBJ2-2, is DSGVTQTPKHLITATGQRVTLRCSPRSGDLSVYWYQQSLDQGLQFLIQYYNGEERAKGNILERFSAQQFPDLHSELNLSSLELGDSALYFCASSVEGSPNTGELFFGEGSRLTVL.

This clone appeared many times. This rearrangement joins TRBV28 to TRBJ2-1; 14 positions match TRBD2. V shed 1 base and J 6 bases; nucleotides not matched to a gene: 5. Germline V CDR1 and CDR2: MDHEN, SYDVKM. This CDR3 is built from 17 residues. CDR3 DNA sequence: TGTGCCAGCAGTTTATCGGGACTAGCGGGAGCAGGCAATGAGCAGTTCTTC. It encodes CASSLSGLAGAGNEQFF.

This clone was detected many times. The chain couples TRBV15 to TRBJ2-1, with 9 bases that match TRBD2. CDR1 is LNHNV, CDR2 YYDKDF, per germline (reference sequence). The V and J ends lost 0 bases and 7 bases, in that order; junction bases with no gene match: 4. CDR3 length: 15 residues. The CDR3 region is CATSRDSGSSNEQFF. For the CDR3, the DNA is TGTGCCACCAGCAGAGATAGCGGGAGTTCTAATGAGCAGTTCTTC. The variable domain in full, with the rest retrieved from reference TRBV15 and TRBJ2-1, is DAMVIQNPRYQVTQFGKPVTLSCSQTLNHNVMYWYQQKSSQAPKLLFHYYDKDFNNEADTPDNFQSRRPNTSFCFLDIRSPGLGDTAMYLCATSRDSGSSNEQFFGPGTRLTVL.

This clone has ten or more counts. As DNA, the CDR3 is TGTGCCAGCAGCTTTGGGGGACAGGGGCACAATGAGCAGTTCTTC. Its protein is CASSFGGQGHNEQFF. The chain joins TRBV7-9 to TRBJ2-1; 10 nucleotides line up with TRBD1. The CDR3 is 15 amino acids. J gave up 5 bases and V 3 bases, and 4 bases lay outside the gene matches. The germline gives CDR1 SEHNR, CDR2 FQNEAQ (reference sequence).

The table lists this clone with many counts. The chain links TRBV27 to TRBJ2-1, with 9 nucleotides matching TRBD2. Germline V lookup: CDR1 MNHEY, CDR2 SMNVEV (reference sequence). After removal of 11 bases from V and 3 bases from J, the junction contained 8 bases not matched to a gene. The length of the CDR3 is 14 residues. The CDR3 spells CAGHPSGVYNEQFF. In DNA form, the CDR3 reads TGTGCCGGCCATCCTAGCGGGGTCTACAATGAGCAGTTCTTC.

This clone was detected ten times or more. V is TRBV6-1 and J is TRBJ2-5; D is unclear. The germline V and J ends were trimmed by 6 bases and 5 bases, with 19 bases remaining between them. The CDR3 contains 15 residues. Germline lookup yields CDR1 MNHNS and CDR2 SASEGT. CDR3 nucleotide sequence: TGTGCCAGCAGCTGGACCGCCCTTCTAGAGGAGACCCAGTACTTC. Its protein is CASSWTALLEETQYF.

This clone was seen at least ten times. The V call is TRBV5-5, the J call TRBJ2-7; TRBD2 agrees at 9 bases. CDR3 size: 16 residues. The trim removed 0 bases at V and 0 bases at J, leaving 4 bases unmatched. Germline CDR1 and CDR2: SGHKS and YYEKEE (reference sequence). The CDR3 sequence is CASSLVGGGASYEQYF. CDR3 DNA sequence: TGTGCCAGCAGCTTGGTTGGCGGGGGGGCCTCCTACGAGCAGTACTTC.

This clone was counted a few times. A much larger clone sits a single nucleotide away, making a read error possible. Other DNA sequences of this sample code for an identical CDR3. This chain uses TRBV2 with TRBJ2-5; D perhaps matches TRBD2 (5 bases). The CDR3 totals 13 residues. Per the germline V gene, CDR1 is SNHLY and CDR2 is FYNNEI. The chain's CDR3 is CASSREMGETQYF. The CDR3 nucleotides read TGTGCTAGCAGTAGGGAGATGGGAGAGACCCAGTACTTC.

This clone was counted ten times or more. The CDR3 spells CASSQDWAEEAYF. CDR3 bases: TGCGCCAGCAGCCAAGATTGGGCGGAGGAGGCGTATTTT. This chain links TRBV4-1 with TRBJ2-3; tentatively, D is TRBD2 (5 bases). The CDR3 consists of 13 residues. Deletions cut 0 bases from V and 14 bases from J, with 15 bases between. Germline-derived CDR1 and CDR2 are MGHRA and YSYEKL.

This rearrangement joins TRBV18 to TRBJ2-2, with TRBD1 as a possible D gene (7 bases). Germline V gene sequence: CDR1 KGHSH, CDR2 LQKENI. CDR3 length: 15 amino acids. V was cut by 3 bases and J by 4 bases, with 12 bases left in between. The CDR3 loop is CASSPAGGGTGELFF. In nucleotides, the CDR3 is TGTGCCAGCTCACCCGCAGGGGGAGGCACCGGGGAGCTGTTTTTT.

The table lists this clone with many counts. The chain couples TRBV14 to TRBJ1-1; no definite D call. Germline V gives CDR1 SGHDN, CDR2 FVKESK. There are 14 residues in the CDR3. V was cut by 6 bases and J by 5 bases, with 16 bases left in between. The CDR3 protein is CASSPYQDGTEAFF. For the CDR3, the DNA is TGTGCCAGCAGTCCCTACCAAGACGGAACTGAAGCTTTCTTT.

Ten or more counts support this clone. The rearrangement links TRBV20-1 to TRBJ2-3, with D possibly being TRBD2 (6 bases). CDR1 and CDR2 from the germline V gene are DFQATT and SNEGSKA (reference sequence). The CDR3 is 14 amino acids. Trimming left V 6 bases short and J 2 bases short, with 15 bases between. Here the CDR3 reads CSAPAGGNTDTQYF. The CDR3 DNA follows: TGCAGTGCCCCAGCGGGCGGGAACACAGATACGCAGTATTTT.

This clone was recorded a few times. Mismatch with germline at one junction end may stem from a read error. The V call is TRBV7-9, the J call TRBJ2-2, with D possibly being TRBD2 (5 bases). The CDR3 is 14 residues long. The germline CDR1 and CDR2 sequences are SEHNR and FQNEAQ (reference sequence). The CDR3 is CASSLQMNTGELSF. The CDR3 region has the DNA TGTGCCAGCAGCTTACAGATGAACACCGGGGAGCTGTCTTTT. Full variable domain (remainder filled in from reference TRBV7-9 and TRBJ2-2): DTGVSQNPRHKITKRGQNVTFRCDPISEHNRLYWYRQTLGQGPEFLTYFQNEAQLEKSRLLSDRFSAERPKGSFSTLEIQRTEQGDSAMYLCASSLQMNTGELSFGEGSRLTVL.

This clone has just a few counts. One end of the junction varies from germline; a read error may be responsible. V gene TRBV15 combines with J gene TRBJ2-7; D unclear. CDR1 is LNHNV, CDR2 YYDKDF, per germline (reference sequence). This CDR3 has 14 amino acids. In DNA, the CDR3 is TGTGCCACCATCAGAGTTCCAGATTTGTACGAGCAGTACTTC. Protein sequence: CATIRVPDLYEQYF.

This clone was seen a handful of times. The CDR3 coding sequence is TGTGCCAGCAGTGCGGGACAGACGAACACCGGGGAGCTGTTTTTT. Amino acid sequence: CASSAGQTNTGELFF. This chain connects TRBV2 to TRBJ2-2; TRBD1 aligns across 7 bases. V lost 4 bases and J lost 0; bases outside the gene matches: 2. This CDR3 comprises 15 residues. CDR1 and CDR2 from the germline V gene are SNHLY and FYNNEI.